A single sample is the source of the 13 T cell receptor beta chains below, sequenced in a study of beta chain features in type 1 diabetes. The entirety of the isolated RNA underwent reverse transcription, so expressed TCRB transcripts were sequenced. The table came from immunoSEQ multiplex PCR; TCRdb's copy has only in-frame clones and leaves some out. The sample has some 9,800 clones, about 84% seen once. Sequenced material: Tregs from blood. The receptors stem from a woman aged 18-35 years in good health.

This clone was counted a single time. The rearrangement joins TRBV5-1 to TRBJ2-1, with TRBD2 matching 10 bases. The germline V gene encodes CDR1 SGHRS and CDR2 YFSETQ. The CDR3 consists of 17 residues. Losses at the gene ends were 5 bases for V and 3 bases for J; bases not matched to a gene: 11. The CDR3 spells CASRRTSGLLNYNEQFF. The CDR3 coding sequence is TGCGCCAGCAGGAGGACTAGCGGACTTCTAAACTACAATGAGCAGTTCTTC.

This sequence joins TRBV6-6 and TRBJ1-2, with TRBD1 as a possible D gene (6 bases). The CDR3 runs 15 residues. Germline V CDR1 and CDR2: MNHNY, SVGAGI (reference sequence). The V end lost 6 bases, the J end lost 5 bases, and 19 bases lay between the germline ends. CDR3: CASRRPGHPPYGYTF. CDR3 DNA: TGTGCCAGCAGACGACCGGGACACCCACCTTATGGCTACACCTTC.

The chain combines TRBV19 with TRBJ2-7; D is perhaps TRBD1 (6 bases). The V gene's germline CDR1 is LNHDA and CDR2 SQIVND (reference sequence). The CDR3 spans 13 residues. The germline V and J ends were trimmed by 7 bases and 3 bases, with 13 bases remaining between them. The CDR3 DNA follows: TGTGCCAGTAAGGCCCTGGACAGCTACGAGCAGTACTTC. Its translation is CASKALDSYEQYF.

This chain connects TRBV7-9 to TRBJ1-1; 9 bases are a match to TRBD1. Germline CDR1 SEHNR, CDR2 FQNEAQ (reference sequence). V was pared by 4 bases and J by 1 base, with 1 base of the junction left unmatched. The CDR3 contains 14 residues. CDR3 sequence: CASSWGQGNTEAFF. The CDR3 bases are TGTGCCAGCAGCTGGGGACAGGGGAACACTGAAGCTTTCTTT. Combining the CDR3 with reference TRBV7-9 and TRBJ1-1 gives the whole variable domain DTGVSQNPRHKITKRGQNVTFRCDPISEHNRLYWYRQTLGQGPEFLTYFQNEAQLEKSRLLSDRFSAERPKGSFSTLEIQRTEQGDSAMYLCASSWGQGNTEAFFGQGTRLTVV.

V gene TRBV30 combines with J gene TRBJ1-1; the D gene is possibly TRBD1 (6 bases). The CDR3 length is 15 residues. Trimming stripped 0 bases from V and 2 bases from J, with 13 bases between. Germline-derived CDR1 and CDR2 are GTSNPN and SVGIG (reference sequence). The CDR3 bases are TGTGCCTGGAGTGTACAGGGACACCAAAACACTGAAGCTTTCTTT. Its translation is CAWSVQGHQNTEAFF. Drawing the rest from reference TRBV30 and TRBJ1-1, the complete variable domain is SQTIHQWPATLVQPVGSPLSLECTVEGTSNPNLYWYRQAAGRGLQLLFYSVGIGQISSEVPQNLSASRPQDRQFILSSKKLLLSDSGFYLCAWSVQGHQNTEAFFGQGTRLTVV.

The V call is TRBV11-2, the J call TRBJ2-3, with D perhaps matching TRBD1 (5 bases). Trimming took 5 bases from V and 1 from J, leaving 10 bases between them. CDR3 size: 14 residues. The germline CDR1 and CDR2 sequences are SGHAT and FQNNGV. Here the CDR3 reads CASSPRVRTDTQYF. The CDR3 DNA follows: TGTGCCAGCAGCCCCAGGGTTCGCACAGATACGCAGTATTTT.

The chain uses TRBV5-8 and TRBJ2-4; a weak D match, TRBD2 (6 bases). Germline CDR1 and CDR2: SGHTS and YDEGEE. The CDR3 is 13 residues long. V was shortened by 4 bases and J by 10 bases, with 15 bases between the two germline ends. In DNA, the CDR3 is TGTGCCAGCAGCGGGAGGAGAGGATTAATTCAGTACTTC. Translation gives CASSGRRGLIQYF.

The rearrangement uses TRBV29-1 and TRBJ2-7; the match to TRBD1 covers 8 bases. With V trimmed by 7 bases and J by 5 bases, 7 bases remained unmatched. The CDR3 runs to 12 residues. Looked up from germline, CDR1 is SQVTM and CDR2 is ANQGSEA. This CDR3 reads CSASRGLHEQYF. Here the CDR3 DNA reads TGCAGCGCATCCAGGGGGCTCCACGAGCAGTACTTC.

The chain employs TRBV7-9 and TRBJ2-7; unclear D gene. V was trimmed by 4 bases and J by 2 bases, leaving 3 bases between them. Germline V lookup: CDR1 SEHNR, CDR2 FQNEAQ (reference sequence). The CDR3 sequence is 11 residues long. The CDR3 DNA reads TGTGCCAGCAGCTCAACCTACGAGCAGTACTTC. This gives the protein CASSSTYEQYF.

The J gene is TRBJ2-5, the V gene TRBV5-1, with 7 positions matching TRBD2. V was clipped by 4 bases and J by 5 bases; unmatched bases: 8. The CDR3 loop spans 14 amino acids. CDR1 and CDR2 from the germline V gene are SGHRS and YFSETQ. CDR3 sequence reads: CASSTPGGTETQYF. The CDR3 DNA follows: TGCGCCAGCAGCACCCCGGGGGGTACGGAGACCCAGTACTTC.

This chain joins TRBV30 and TRBJ2-5; 7 bases line up with TRBD1. CDR1 is GTSNPN and CDR2 is SVGIG in the germline V gene (reference sequence). V trimming: 0 bases; J trimming: 9 bases; junction bases outside the gene matches: 10. The CDR3 covers 14 residues. CDR3 nucleotides: TGTGCCTGGAGTGTAGGGGGCAGCCGGGTGTCCCAGTACTTC. This gives the protein CAWSVGGSRVSQYF.

This chain uses TRBV7-9 with TRBJ1-1; 7 nucleotides agree with TRBD1. V shed 1 base and J 0 bases; nucleotides not matched to a gene: 8. Germline CDR1 is SEHNR and CDR2 is FQNEAQ (reference sequence). The length of the CDR3 is 17 residues. The CDR3 DNA sequence: TGTGCCAGCAGCTTAGTGGGGACAGCTCACATGAACACTGAAGCTTTCTTT. Translation gives CASSLVGTAHMNTEAFF.

Concerning this clone itself: At one of its ends the junction is not consistent with the germline gene, which may arise from a read error. J is TRBJ2-5 and V is TRBV11-2, with TRBD1 identical over 8 bases. The CDR3 is made up of 15 amino acids. CDR1 SGHAT and CDR2 FQNNGV come from the germline V gene. The CDR3 sequence is CASSVDRGRQETQYF. The CDR3 nucleotides read TGTGCCAGCAGCGTAGACAGGGGTCGCCAAGAGACCCAGTACTTC.